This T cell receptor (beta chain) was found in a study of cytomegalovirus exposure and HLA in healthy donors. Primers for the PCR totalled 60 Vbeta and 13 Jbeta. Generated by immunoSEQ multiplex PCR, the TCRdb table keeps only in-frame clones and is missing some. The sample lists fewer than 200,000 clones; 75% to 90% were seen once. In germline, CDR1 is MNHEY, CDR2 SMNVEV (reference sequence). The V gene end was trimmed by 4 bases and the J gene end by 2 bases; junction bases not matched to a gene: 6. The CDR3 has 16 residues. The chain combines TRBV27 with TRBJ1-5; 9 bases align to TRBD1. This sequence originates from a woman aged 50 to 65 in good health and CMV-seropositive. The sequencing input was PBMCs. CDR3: CASSSTGGLGNQPQHF. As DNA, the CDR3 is TGTGCCAGCAGTTCGACAGGGGGTCTGGGCAATCAGCCCCAGCATTTT.